This TCR beta chain was profiled in a study of shared clonotypes between healthy human individuals. Overall study: Donors had three CD4 naive, three CD4 memory, two CD8 naive and one CD8 memory plate apiece. Regarding the study as a whole: Rarefaction analysis demonstrated incomplete sorted-subset sequencing notwithstanding large depth.

The CDR3 has 13 amino acids. The ends were cut back, 0 bases at V and 6 bases at J, with 6 bases in the middle. Germline CDR1 and CDR2: SGDLS and YYNGEE. Each subset's genomic DNA was shared equally among a number of immunoSEQ plates. Clones were read by immunoSEQ multiplex PCR, and TCRdb kept only the in-frame ones, dropping some. The sample includes over 750,000 clones, approximately 96% of them seen just once. Selected positively for CCR7 and CD45RO-negative, naive CD8 cells excluded terminally differentiated effector memory CD45RA+ cells. Points on this clone: Its antigen is unknown.

The sample consisted of naive CD8+ T cells sorted from blood. The V gene is TRBV9, the J gene TRBJ1-4; D is unresolved. The sequence was obtained from a man in his thirties or forties in good health. The DNA of the CDR3 is TGTGCCAGCAGCGTAGGGAGTGATGAAAAACTGTTTTTT. It is translated as CASSVGSDEKLFF.